This TCR beta chain derives from a study of CD8+ T cells in alopecia areata. Study-wide background: Treated patients were given oral tofacitinib, which was dosed at 5 to 10 mg twice daily. Study-wide points: There were also resident alphabeta T cells of normal skin sequenced in scalp samples. Sharing of TCR sequences between patients (possibly for HLA-related reasons) was less clear than in mice. Relative to normal scalp, lesional scalp, especially alopecia totalis/universalis, showed higher clonality.

Sequencing relied on a cDNA template that was reverse transcribed from extracted RNA. Clones were read by immunoSEQ multiplex PCR, and TCRdb kept only the in-frame ones, dropping some. The data show approximately 180,000 clones, around 50% seen once. With regard to this clone: Its matching antigen is unknown.

Trimming took 5 bases from V and 2 from J; bases not matched to a gene: 5. CDR1 and CDR2 from the germline V gene are SGHTA and FQGNSA. CDR3 length: 14 amino acids. This sequence was found in a human donor with alopecia areata. This sequence joins TRBV7-2 and TRBJ2-7, with TRBD1 matching 8 bases. Sequenced material: CD4+ T cells sorted from blood, taken at week 0. The CDR3 sequence is CASSDTGGPYEQYF. CDR3 bases: TGTGCCAGCAGCGATACAGGGGGGCCCTACGAGCAGTACTTC.